The rows below give T cell receptor beta chains drawn from one sample of a study of blood T cell repertoires in COVID-19. This table comes from immunoSEQ multiplex PCR, and its TCRdb copy is limited to in-frame clones, with some not included. Of about 300,000 clones in the sample, about 90% were seen once. Material for sequencing was PBMCs or T cells enriched from blood (not recorded which). These TCRs come from a woman younger than 45 who had recovered from COVID-19. The CDR3 runs from the conserved cysteine through the conserved F or W. Fields, in order: clone size, J gene, D gene, V gene, CDR3 DNA, CDR3 protein. The D gene is left open where the match is weak. Where a row states a size, it is once, few, many or the class of an expanded clone; other rows omit it.

-,TRBJ1-2,-,TRBV14,TGTGCCAGCAGCCAATACAGCTCTCTTGGCTACACCTTC,CASSQYSSLGYTF
-,TRBJ1-2,-,TRBV3-1/TRBV3-2,TGTGCCAGCAGCCAAGCCGTCGGACGGACGGCGGGCGGCTACACCTTC,CASSQAVGRTAGGYTF
-,TRBJ1-2,TRBD1,TRBV5-1,TGCGCCAGCACCACCCCGGGACAGGGGCCGGCTGGCTACACCTTC,CASTTPGQGPAGYTF
-,TRBJ1-3,-,TRBV29-1,TGCAGCGTTGAGACAAGCTCTGGAAACACCATATATTTT,CSVETSSGNTIYF
-,TRBJ1-1,-,TRBV13,TGTGCCAGCAGCTCAGGTGACAGTCCTGAAGCTTTCTTT,CASSSGDSPEAFF
-,TRBJ2-2,TRBD1,TRBV4-1,TGCGCCAGCAGCCAAACAGGGGGCTATGAGGCCGGGGAGCTGTTTTTT,CASSQTGGYEAGELFF
few,TRBJ2-1,-,TRBV19,TGTGCCAGTGGTAGGGGGGGGCCGGGCAATGAGCAGTTCTTC,CASGRGGPGNEQFF
-,TRBJ2-7,TRBD2,TRBV6-2/TRBV6-3,TGTGCCAGCAGTTCCCGACAACTAGCGGGGAGCTCCTACGAGCAGTACTTC,CASSSRQLAGSSYEQYF
-,TRBJ2-7,-,TRBV19,TGTGCCAGTTCCAAGGGGCAGTACGAGCAGTACTTC,CASSKGQYEQYF
-,TRBJ1-4,TRBD1,TRBV4-3,TGCGCCAGCAGCCAGGGACAGGGGGTGAATGAAAAACTGTTTTTT,CASSQGQGVNEKLFF
-,TRBJ1-1,-,TRBV3-1/TRBV3-2,TGTGCCAGCAGCCAAGGGGGGCTGGACACTGAAGCTTTCTTT,CASSQGGLDTEAFF
few,TRBJ2-7,-,TRBV7-2,TGTGCCAGCAGCCAGTGGGCAGGGCGCGACGAGCAGTACTTC,CASSQWAGRDEQYF
-,TRBJ2-2,TRBD2,TRBV9,TGTGCCAGCAGAGAATCCGGGACTAGCGGGTTCGGGGAGCTGTTTTTT,CASRESGTSGFGELFF
once,TRBJ1-1,-,TRBV7-2,TGTGCCAGCAGCTTAGCCTTACAGGATGCTTTCTTT,CASSLALQDAFF
-,TRBJ1-4,TRBD1,TRBV10-3,TGTGCCATCAGTGGGACAGGAACTAATGAAAAACTGTTTTTT,CAISGTGTNEKLFF
-,TRBJ2-3,TRBD2,TRBV10-3,TGTGCCATCTCGGGTAGCGGGGGGGCAGCAGATACGCAGTATTTT,CAISGSGGAADTQYF
-,TRBJ2-7,-,TRBV7-6,TGTGCCAGCAGCTTAGAACCCACGCGCCAGGACGAGCAGTACTTC,CASSLEPTRQDEQYF
once,TRBJ2-1,TRBD2,TRBV6-5,TGTGCCAGCAGTTACGTGGCCGGGGGGGCCGATGAGCAGTTCTTC,CASSYVAGGADEQFF
-,TRBJ1-2,-,TRBV4-2,TGTGCCAGCAGCCAAGACGTAGGACAGTACGGGGGCTACACCTTC,CASSQDVGQYGGYTF
-,TRBJ2-2,TRBD2,TRBV10-3,TGTGCCATCAGTGAGTCCGGGGGGGGAACCGGGGAGCTGTTTTTT,CAISESGGGTGELFF
-,TRBJ1-1,TRBD1,TRBV6-2/TRBV6-3,TGTGCCAGCAGTGCGGACAGGGGAGGAACTGAAGCTTTCTTT,CASSADRGGTEAFF
once,TRBJ1-3,-,TRBV3-1/TRBV3-2,TGTGCCAGCAGCCCCCCATCGACAGCTGGAAACACCATATATTTT,CASSPPSTAGNTIYF
-,TRBJ2-1,TRBD2,TRBV30,TGTGCCTGGAGTGCCGGACTAGGGAACAATGAGCAGTTCTTC,CAWSAGLGNNEQFF
-,TRBJ1-1,-,TRBV27,TGTGCCAGCAGTTTATCAGGGGGAACTGAAGCTTTCTTT,CASSLSGGTEAFF
-,TRBJ2-7,TRBD2,TRBV27,TGTGCCAGCAGTTTAGCGGGAGGGGACCGGGAGCAGTACTTC,CASSLAGGDREQYF
-,TRBJ2-7,TRBD2,TRBV5-1,TGCGCCAGCAGCTCGACTAGCGGGGGGGCCCTTGGCGAGCAGTACTTC,CASSSTSGGALGEQYF
once,TRBJ1-1,TRBD1,TRBV30,TGTGCCTCAGACAACCGGGACAGGGGGGAAGCTTTCTTT,CASDNRDRGEAFF
-,TRBJ2-2,TRBD2,TRBV6-2/TRBV6-3,TGTGCCAGCAGTTACATTGCGGGGGGACGCACCGGGGAGCTGTTTTTT,CASSYIAGGRTGELFF
-,TRBJ1-6,TRBD1,TRBV18,TGTGCCAGCCGCCGGACAGGGGCGAATAATTCACCCCTCCACTTT,CASRRTGANNSPLHF
-,TRBJ1-4,-,TRBV2,TGTGCCAGCAGTGAAAATTTCGCAACTAATGAAAAACTGTTTTTT,CASSENFATNEKLFF
few,TRBJ2-1,TRBD1,TRBV5-1,TGCGCCAGCAGCCTAGCCCAGGGGGCGTTAAATGAGCAGTTCTTC,CASSLAQGALNEQFF